The text below deals with one T cell receptor beta chain. Many counts were recorded for this clonotype. The specificity of this receptor is unknown. Base qualities are not provided; no much larger clone lies one nucleotide away. This sample stems from a study of CD8 T cells in ankylosing spondylitis (dated by TCRdb to 2016 to 2017). Looking at the study overall: T cell receptor beta repertoires were profiled in healthy donors and ankylosing spondylitis patients so that disease-linked TCR variants could be found. In total, the full study cohort was made up of 108 healthy donors and 25 ankylosing spondylitis patients. Peripheral blood samples were taken, and synovial fluid was additionally collected from ankylosing spondylitis patients.

Sequencing relied on an Illumina HiSeq 2500. TCR beta libraries were prepared by quantitative 5'-RACE with molecular barcodes. In the authors' own workflow: A new computational method based on a probabilistic model of VDJ rearrangement was used to identify disease-linked TCR variants. TCRdb trimmed public reads at Q25 via fastp, called clones via MiXCR and kept in-frame beta chains. Identical CDR3 proteins give one entry, which carries the most common genes and DNA. It is TCRdb's table, rather than the study itself, that gives the V and J calls and clone size. The sample table contains tens of thousands of distinct CDR3 sequences; only one count was recorded for over 3.5% of them. The top ten constitute around 4.1% of the sample. V was cut back by 0 bases and J by 4 bases, leaving a gap of 8 bases between them. From the cysteine up to the phenylalanine, the CDR3 has a length of 14 residues. Only the CDR3 region is kept as DNA, spanning 42 bases read in frame from base 1. CDR1 and CDR2 (SGDLS, YYNGEE) derive from the germline V gene.

What the authors observed across the whole study: A CD8+ phenotype was shown by the disease-linked clones, which were found at relatively low frequencies in peripheral blood. Some of the motif variants had been reported before in the synovial fluid and blood of reactive arthritis patients, a finding that suggests common disease-initiation mechanisms. A TCR beta motif made up of several highly homologous amino acid variants appeared to be characteristic of blood from ankylosing spondylitis patients. The disease-linked clones were reported as significantly enriched in matched synovial fluid samples from ankylosing spondylitis patients.

This clonotype was obtained from a female donor with ankylosing spondylitis or in good health (not recorded which). The specimen sequenced was blood, either unsorted or a sorted T cell fraction (not recorded which). The chain is encoded by TRBV9 joined to TRBJ1-3; too little of a D gene remains to name it. CDR3 region: CASSVGARGNTIYF. The nucleotides read TGTGCCAGCAGCGTAGGGGCGCGAGGAAACACCATATATTTT.